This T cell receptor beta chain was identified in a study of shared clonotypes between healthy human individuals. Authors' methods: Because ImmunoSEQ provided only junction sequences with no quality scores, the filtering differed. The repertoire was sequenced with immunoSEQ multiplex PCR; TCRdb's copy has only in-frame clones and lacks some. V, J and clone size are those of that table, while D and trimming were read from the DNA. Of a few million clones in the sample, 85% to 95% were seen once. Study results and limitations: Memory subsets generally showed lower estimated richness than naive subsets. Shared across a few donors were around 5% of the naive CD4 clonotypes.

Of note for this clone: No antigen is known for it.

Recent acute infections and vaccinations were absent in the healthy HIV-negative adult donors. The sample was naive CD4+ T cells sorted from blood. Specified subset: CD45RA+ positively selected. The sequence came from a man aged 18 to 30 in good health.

The DNA of the CDR3 is TGCAGCGTTGGCCATACTAGCGGGAGGTCCACCGGGGAGCTGTTTTTT. It yields the protein CSVGHTSGRSTGELFF. The gene calls are TRBV29-1 and TRBJ2-2; 12 positions agree with TRBD2. The junction had 7 bases not matched to a gene; V was cut back by 4 bases and J by 4 bases. The germline gives CDR1 SQVTM, CDR2 ANQGSEA. The CDR3 sequence is 16 residues long.